This TCR beta chain stems from a study of T-cell reconstitution after alpha-beta-depleted transplantation in children. As it was prepared, the TCRbeta library received unique molecular identifiers. Each CDR3 protein gets one entry after TCRdb re-called the PCR reads with MiXCR. Of under 300,000 distinct CDR3 sequences listed, about 9.9% were seen once; the top ten hold less than 25%. Ten or more counts support this clonotype. CDR3 length: 12 amino acids. Germline V gives CDR1 SGHRS, CDR2 YFSETQ. V was cut by 1 base and J by 6 bases, with 5 bases left in between. The input for sequencing was peripheral blood, taken 180 days after TCRalphabeta/CD19-depleted stem cell transplant. The sequence was collected from a male patient between 2 and 15 years old who had a stem cell transplant for chronic granulomatous disease, so the T cells may come from the graft donor. The V gene is TRBV5-1, the J gene TRBJ2-1; D is unresolved. The CDR3 loop reads CASSLNLNEQFF. The CDR3, as DNA: TGCGCCAGCAGCTTGAACCTCAATGAGCAGTTCTTC. The variable domain in full, with the rest retrieved from reference TRBV5-1 and TRBJ2-1, is KAGVTQTPRYLIKTRGQQVTLSCSPISGHRSVSWYQQTPGQGLQFLFEYFSETQRNKGNFPGRFSGRQFSNSRSEMNVSTLELGDSALYLCASSLNLNEQFFGPGTRLTVL.